A single sample gave rise to the 32 T cell receptor beta chains below, sequenced in a study of T cell changes during pregnancy in multiple sclerosis. Sequenced by immunoSEQ multiplex PCR; TCRdb stores in-frame clones only, minus some. This table has 75,000 to 95,000 clones, 94% appearing once. The sequences come from CD4+ T cells from peripheral blood mononuclear cells, collected after pregnancy. The receptor set was obtained from a female donor with multiple sclerosis, enrolled in a pregnancy study.

The chain uses TRBV6-6 and TRBJ2-3; 8 bases are shared with TRBD1. With 5 bases clipped from V and 2 bases from J, the junction kept 6 bases outside the gene matches. Germline loops: CDR1 MNHNY, CDR2 SVGAGI (reference sequence). CDR3 length: 15 residues. The CDR3 coding sequence is TGTGCCAGCAGTCAAACAGGGGGTAACACAGATACGCAGTATTTT. Its translation is CASSQTGGNTDTQYF.

J is TRBJ2-7 and V is TRBV7-2; 12 bases line up with TRBD2. Looked up from germline, CDR1 is SGHTA and CDR2 is FQGNSA. This CDR3 contains 17 residues. V was clipped by 5 bases and J by 7 bases; unmatched bases: 15. Written as DNA, the CDR3 is TGTGCCAGCAGCCCTAGGACTAGCGGGGACCCCCTTGGGGAGCAGTACTTC. The encoded protein is CASSPRTSGDPLGEQYF.

The chain is built from TRBV6-1 and TRBJ2-5; 9 positions agree with TRBD1. This CDR3 is built from 15 residues. CDR1 is MNHNS and CDR2 is SASEGT in the germline V gene. Losses at the gene ends were 6 bases for V and 5 bases for J; bases not matched to a gene: 10. Written as DNA, the CDR3 is TGTGCCAGCAGGACACCCGGGACAGGGAAGGAGACCCAGTACTTC. Residues: CASRTPGTGKETQYF.

The rearrangement uses TRBV28 and TRBJ2-7, with D unclear. The germline V and J ends were trimmed by 4 bases and 4 bases, with 11 bases remaining between them. The CDR3 has 13 amino acids. Looked up from germline, CDR1 is MDHEN and CDR2 is SYDVKM. As DNA, the CDR3 is TGTGCCAGCAGTTCCGGAGTTTGGTACGAGCAGTACTTC. This codes for CASSSGVWYEQYF.

The CDR3, as DNA: TGTGCCAGCAGCTTAGACAGATTCGCGCCCCAGCATTTT. Its protein product is CASSLDRFAPQHF. The V and J genes are TRBV7-3 and TRBJ1-5, with D tentatively TRBD1 (5 bases). CDR3 length equals 13 residues. With 2 bases removed from V and 9 bases from J, the gap between germline ends came to 11 bases. Germline V gene lookup returns CDR1 SGHTA and CDR2 FQGTGA.

The gene calls are TRBV21-1 and TRBJ2-4; the table's D call, TRBD2, was not checked against the DNA. TRBV21-1 is a documented pseudogene. The CDR3 is made up of 15 amino acids. CDR3 residues: CASSKRRLAKNIQYF. The CDR3 nucleotides are TGTGCCAGCAGCAAGCGGCGTCTAGCCAAAAACATTCAGTACTTC.

This rearrangement joins TRBV11-2 to TRBJ2-2; D is uncertain. There are 15 residues in the CDR3. Germline-derived CDR1 and CDR2 are SGHAT and FQNNGV. V was clipped by 5 bases and J by 4 bases, with 14 bases between them. The CDR3 reads CASSLEWVGTGELFF. The CDR3 DNA follows: TGTGCCAGCAGCCTGGAGTGGGTGGGCACCGGGGAGCTGTTTTTT.

CDR3 sequence: CASSPGASGPDTQYF. Here the CDR3 DNA reads TGTGCCAGTAGCCCGGGAGCTAGCGGCCCAGATACGCAGTATTTT. The chain has TRBV19 and TRBJ2-3; TRBD2 matches 7 bases. Germline CDR1 is LNHDA and CDR2 is SQIVND (reference sequence). Losses at the gene ends were 6 bases for V and 4 bases for J; bases not matched to a gene: 10. This CDR3 spans 15 amino acids.

The V call is TRBV9, the J call TRBJ2-3; D is unclear. The CDR3 extends over 14 amino acids. Trimming left V 0 bases short and J 0 bases short, with 5 bases between. The germline CDR1 and CDR2 sequences are SGDLS and YYNGEE. In DNA, the CDR3 is TGTGCCAGCAGCGTAGTCCCAAGCACAGATACGCAGTATTTT. Protein product: CASSVVPSTDTQYF.

The J gene is TRBJ2-2, the V gene TRBV19; D is ambiguous. Germline loops: CDR1 LNHDA, CDR2 SQIVND (reference sequence). The V gene lost 5 bases and the J gene lost 3 bases, with 7 bases spanning the gap. The CDR3 is 13 amino acids. DNA of the CDR3: TGTGCCAGTAGTCCCGACTACACCGGGGAGCTGTTTTTT. It yields the protein CASSPDYTGELFF.

The chain is built from TRBV18 and TRBJ1-1; tentative D call: TRBD1 (5 bases). V was pared by 0 bases and J by 0 bases, with 14 bases between. Germline CDR1 is KGHSH and CDR2 is LQKENI. CDR3 length equals 17 residues. The CDR3: CASSPPLQVFMNTEAFF. CDR3 sequence (DNA): TGTGCCAGCTCACCACCCCTACAGGTATTCATGAACACTGAAGCTTTCTTT.

The chain joins TRBV10-3 to TRBJ2-4; tentative D call: TRBD2 (5 bases). With 6 bases removed from V and 7 bases from J, the gap between germline ends came to 22 bases. CDR1 and CDR2 from the germline V gene are ENHRY and SYGVKD. The CDR3 sequence is 16 residues long. CDR3 nucleotides: TGTGCCATCAGCGTCTCCCCTCGGGATCAAAGGAACATTCAGTACTTC. This translates into CAISVSPRDQRNIQYF.

The gene calls are TRBV11-2 and TRBJ2-5; tentatively, D is TRBD2 (6 bases). Germline V CDR1 and CDR2: SGHAT, FQNNGV. The CDR3 extends over 12 amino acids. The germline V and J ends were trimmed by 9 bases and 4 bases, with 12 bases remaining between them. CDR3 DNA sequence: TGTGCCAGAGGGGACTTTGGAGAGACCCAGTACTTC. It specifies CARGDFGETQYF.

The V gene is TRBV27, the J gene TRBJ1-4; 8 bases agree with TRBD1. The CDR3 runs 13 residues. V lost 8 bases, J lost 10 bases, and 9 bases stayed unmatched. From germline, CDR1 is MNHEY and CDR2 SMNVEV (reference sequence). In DNA form, the CDR3 reads TGTGCCAGCGGCCACCGGGACAGGATAAAACTGTTTTTT. Encoded protein: CASGHRDRIKLFF. Full variable domain (outside the CDR3, taken from reference TRBV27 and TRBJ1-4): EAQVTQNPRYLITVTGKKLTVTCSQNMNHEYMSWYRQDPGLGLRQIYYSMNVEVTDKGDVPEGYKVSRKEKRNFPLILESPSPNQTSLYFCASGHRDRIKLFFGSGTQLSVL.

The V call is TRBV28, the J call TRBJ1-1; TRBD1 aligns across 7 bases. V lost 6 bases to trimming and J lost 5 bases; unmatched junction nucleotides: 9. Looked up from germline, CDR1 is MDHEN and CDR2 is SYDVKM. CDR3 size: 14 residues. This chain's CDR3 is CASSLDRVRTEAFF. The CDR3 region has the DNA TGTGCCAGCAGCCTCGACAGGGTAAGGACTGAAGCTTTCTTT.

The chain links TRBV11-2 to TRBJ2-7; no clear D gene. Trimming stripped 1 base from V and 5 bases from J, with 12 bases between. Germline lookup yields CDR1 SGHAT and CDR2 FQNNGV. The CDR3 loop spans 14 amino acids. The CDR3 here is CASSLVGGRDEQYF. The DNA of the CDR3 is TGTGCCAGCAGCTTAGTCGGCGGTCGAGACGAGCAGTACTTC.

The chain couples TRBV19 to TRBJ1-5; tentative D call: TRBD1 (5 bases). The CDR3 runs 14 residues. Germline-derived CDR1 and CDR2 are LNHDA and SQIVND (reference sequence). The V gene lost 7 bases and the J gene lost 4 bases, with 14 bases spanning the gap. CDR3 in amino acids: CASIRAGPNQPQHF. CDR3 DNA: TGTGCCAGTATAAGGGCAGGGCCTAATCAGCCCCAGCATTTT.

This clone was found once. J is TRBJ2-7 and V is TRBV29-1; TRBD2 matches at 10 bases. Germline CDR1 and CDR2: SQVTM and ANQGSEA. There are 13 residues in the CDR3. Trimming at V came to 6 bases and at J to 2 bases, leaving 4 bases not matched to a gene. In nucleotides, the CDR3 is TGCAGCGTCGGGACTAGCGCCCCCTACGAGCAGTACTTC. This gives the protein CSVGTSAPYEQYF.

The CDR3 spells CSVGRGGTEAFF. In nucleotides, the CDR3 is TGCAGCGTTGGGAGGGGGGGCACTGAAGCTTTCTTT. V and J are TRBV29-1 and TRBJ1-1; possible D gene TRBD1, 6 bases. Trimming removed 4 bases at V and 4 bases at J, with 10 bases between. Germline CDR1 and CDR2: SQVTM and ANQGSEA. This CDR3 is 12 amino acids long.

The rearrangement joins TRBV11-2 to TRBJ1-6; the D gene is possibly TRBD1 (5 bases). The V gene's germline CDR1 is SGHAT and CDR2 FQNNGV. V was pared by 5 bases and J by 9 bases, with 11 bases between. CDR3 length equals 13 residues. Here the CDR3 reads CASSPTGFSPLHF. The DNA for the CDR3 is TGTGCCAGCAGCCCCACAGGATTTTCACCCCTCCACTTT.

The V and J genes are TRBV10-3 and TRBJ2-5; 9 bases agree with TRBD2. Germline-derived CDR1 and CDR2 are ENHRY and SYGVKD. V lost 5 bases to trimming and J lost 2 bases; unmatched junction nucleotides: 6. CDR3 length: 15 residues. The CDR3 DNA reads as TGTGCCATCAGTTTAGCGGGAGTTGGGCAAGAGACCCAGTACTTC. Translating it yields CAISLAGVGQETQYF.

This sequence joins TRBV5-4 and TRBJ2-1, with D possibly being TRBD2 (6 bases). V was cut by 9 bases and J by 7 bases, with 20 bases left in between. The V gene's germline CDR1 is SGHNT and CDR2 YYREEE (reference sequence). The CDR3 covers 14 residues. The CDR3 reads CATIGTREENEQFF. For the CDR3, the DNA is TGTGCCACCATCGGTACGCGGGAAGAGAATGAGCAGTTCTTC. The full variable domain, with the rest looked up from reference TRBV5-4 and TRBJ2-1, is ETGVTQSPTHLIKTRGQQVTLRCSSQSGHNTVSWYQQALGQGPQFIFQYYREEENGRGNFPPRFSGLQFPNYSSELNVNALELDDSALYLCATIGTREENEQFFGPGTRLTVL.

The chain combines TRBV2 with TRBJ2-5, with 7 bases fitting TRBD2. The CDR3 has 13 amino acids. After removal of 6 bases from V and 5 bases from J, the junction contained 6 bases not matched to a gene. From germline, CDR1 is SNHLY and CDR2 FYNNEI. CDR3: CASRGGGRETQYF. The DNA of the CDR3 is TGTGCCAGCAGGGGCGGGGGTAGGGAGACCCAGTACTTC.

This chain connects TRBV29-1 to TRBJ1-1; D possibly corresponds to TRBD1 (5 bases). Germline CDR1 is SQVTM and CDR2 is ANQGSEA. Trimming removed 5 bases from V and 5 bases from J, with 21 bases in between. This CDR3 contains 15 residues. In DNA form, the CDR3 reads TGCAGCGTTTATTCTCTGGCAGGGATGGGGACTGAAGCTTTCTTT. It encodes CSVYSLAGMGTEAFF.

This clone was recorded only once. The rearrangement joins TRBV7-2 to TRBJ1-5; tentatively, D is TRBD1 (6 bases). The CDR3 is 19 residues long. With 1 base removed from V and 3 bases from J, the gap between germline ends came to 22 bases. Germline lookup yields CDR1 SGHTA and CDR2 FQGNSA. The DNA of the CDR3 is TGTGCCAGCAGCTTAGATGCGGGGGCGCGGGGCATTTTCAATCAGCCCCAGCATTTT. Its protein is CASSLDAGARGIFNQPQHF.

V is TRBV7-9 and J is TRBJ1-3; D remains ambiguous. Deletions cut 4 bases from V and 4 bases from J, with 17 bases between. Germline V gene lookup returns CDR1 SEHNR and CDR2 FQNEAQ (reference sequence). CDR3 length: 16 residues. CDR3: CASSSLGRTKGNTIYF. DNA of the CDR3: TGTGCCAGCAGCTCGCTGGGAAGGACTAAAGGAAACACCATATATTTT.

This chain connects TRBV28 to TRBJ1-5, with D tentatively TRBD1 (6 bases). CDR3 length equals 15 residues. Trimming removed 5 bases at V and 6 bases at J, with 17 bases between. Germline V gene lookup returns CDR1 MDHEN and CDR2 SYDVKM. CDR3 region: CASSMGGATVQPQHF. CDR3 sequence (DNA): TGTGCCAGCAGTATGGGGGGGGCGACCGTTCAGCCCCAGCATTTT.

The chain employs TRBV28 and TRBJ1-5, with D possibly TRBD1 on 5 matching bases. The CDR3 runs to 12 residues. Germline lookup yields CDR1 MDHEN and CDR2 SYDVKM. V lost 4 bases and J lost 6, with 7 bases in between. The CDR3 region has the DNA TGTGCCAGCAGTTCGGGGGTTCAGCCCCAGCATTTT. Protein sequence: CASSSGVQPQHF.

The chain links TRBV6-6 to TRBJ1-1, with D unclear. Germline V gives CDR1 MNHNY, CDR2 SVGAGI (reference sequence). V gave up 5 bases and J gave up 3 bases, with 4 bases separating them. This CDR3 region has 11 residues. The CDR3 sequence is CASSRYTEAFF. CDR3 DNA sequence: TGTGCCAGCAGTCGGTACACTGAAGCTTTCTTT.

The genes are TRBV11-2 and TRBJ2-5; TRBD1 aligns across 7 bases. The length of the CDR3 is 14 residues. Germline V lookup: CDR1 SGHAT, CDR2 FQNNGV. Trimming cost V 0 bases and J 5 bases; bases outside gene matches: 3. This CDR3 reads CASSLDGRGETQYF. CDR3 sequence (DNA): TGTGCCAGCAGCTTAGATGGCAGGGGGGAGACCCAGTACTTC.

The chain joins TRBV28 to TRBJ2-4; TRBD1 matches at 9 bases. Losses at the gene ends were 6 bases for V and 0 bases for J; bases not matched to a gene: 9. The length of the CDR3 is 17 residues. CDR1 is MDHEN and CDR2 is SYDVKM in the germline V gene. The CDR3 is CASRGGTGTSAKNIQYF. The CDR3, as DNA: TGTGCCAGCAGGGGTGGGACAGGGACATCAGCCAAAAACATTCAGTACTTC.

The chain is built from TRBV4-2 and TRBJ1-3, with unresolved D. The CDR3 spans 14 residues. V was pared by 4 bases and J by 1 base, with 8 bases between. Germline V gene sequence: CDR1 LGHNA, CDR2 YNFKEQ. The CDR3 sequence: CASSRAESGNTIYF. Written as DNA, the CDR3 is TGTGCCAGCAGCCGGGCCGAATCTGGAAACACCATATATTTT.